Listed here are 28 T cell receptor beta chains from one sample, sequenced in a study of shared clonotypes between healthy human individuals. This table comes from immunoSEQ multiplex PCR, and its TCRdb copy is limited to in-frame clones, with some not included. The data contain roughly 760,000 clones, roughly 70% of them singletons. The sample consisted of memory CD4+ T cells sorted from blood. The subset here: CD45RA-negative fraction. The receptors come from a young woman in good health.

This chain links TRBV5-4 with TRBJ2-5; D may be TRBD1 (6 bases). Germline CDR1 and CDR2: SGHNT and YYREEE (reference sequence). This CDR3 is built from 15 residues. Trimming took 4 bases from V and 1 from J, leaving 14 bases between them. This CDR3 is CASSAPQGTQETQYF. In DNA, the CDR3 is TGTGCCAGCAGCGCGCCCCAGGGGACCCAAGAGACCCAGTACTTC.

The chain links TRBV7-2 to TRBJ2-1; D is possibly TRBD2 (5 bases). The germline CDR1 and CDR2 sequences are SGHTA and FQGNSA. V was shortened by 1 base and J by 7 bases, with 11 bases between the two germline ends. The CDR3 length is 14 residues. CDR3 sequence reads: CASSLVAEGNEQFF. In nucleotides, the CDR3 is TGTGCCAGCAGCTTAGTAGCTGAGGGAAATGAGCAGTTCTTC.

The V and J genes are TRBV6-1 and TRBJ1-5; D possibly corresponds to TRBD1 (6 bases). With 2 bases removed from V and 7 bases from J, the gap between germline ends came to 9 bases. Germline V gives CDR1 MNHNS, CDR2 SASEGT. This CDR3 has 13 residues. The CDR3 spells CASSESGVQPQHF. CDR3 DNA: TGTGCCAGCAGTGAATCAGGGGTGCAGCCCCAGCATTTT.

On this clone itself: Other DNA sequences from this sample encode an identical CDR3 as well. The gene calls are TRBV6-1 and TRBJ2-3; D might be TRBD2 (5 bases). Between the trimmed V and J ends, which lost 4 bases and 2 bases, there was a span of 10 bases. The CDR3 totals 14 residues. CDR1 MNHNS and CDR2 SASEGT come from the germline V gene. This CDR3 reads CASSVSGNTDTQYF. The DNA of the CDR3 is TGTGCCAGCAGTGTTTCGGGAAACACAGATACGCAGTATTTT.

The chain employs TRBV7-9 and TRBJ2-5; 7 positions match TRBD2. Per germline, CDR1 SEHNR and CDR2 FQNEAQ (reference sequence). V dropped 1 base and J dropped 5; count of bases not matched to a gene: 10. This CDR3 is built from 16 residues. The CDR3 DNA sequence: TGTGCCAGCAGCTTAGTGGCGGGAGCGCAACCGGAGACCCAGTACTTC. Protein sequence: CASSLVAGAQPETQYF.

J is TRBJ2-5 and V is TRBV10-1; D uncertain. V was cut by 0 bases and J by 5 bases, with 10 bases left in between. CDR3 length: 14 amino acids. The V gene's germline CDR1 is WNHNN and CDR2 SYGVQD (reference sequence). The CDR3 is CASSESHLRETQYF. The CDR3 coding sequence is TGCGCCAGCAGTGAGTCGCACTTGCGGGAGACCCAGTACTTC.

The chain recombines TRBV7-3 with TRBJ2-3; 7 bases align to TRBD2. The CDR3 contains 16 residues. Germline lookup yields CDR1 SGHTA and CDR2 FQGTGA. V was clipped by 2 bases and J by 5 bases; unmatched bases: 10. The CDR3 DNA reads TGTGCCAGCAGCTTAGGCTCGGGGGAGGGCCTAGATACGCAGTATTTT. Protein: CASSLGSGEGLDTQYF.

CDR3: CASSQDSSVGLANTDTQYF. The CDR3 region has the DNA TGCGCCAGCAGCCAAGACAGCAGTGTGGGACTAGCGAATACAGATACGCAGTATTTT. The rearrangement joins TRBV4-1 to TRBJ2-3; 10 bases match TRBD2. The CDR3 runs 19 residues. With 0 bases clipped from V and 3 bases from J, the junction kept 12 bases outside the gene matches. The germline CDR1 and CDR2 sequences are MGHRA and YSYEKL.

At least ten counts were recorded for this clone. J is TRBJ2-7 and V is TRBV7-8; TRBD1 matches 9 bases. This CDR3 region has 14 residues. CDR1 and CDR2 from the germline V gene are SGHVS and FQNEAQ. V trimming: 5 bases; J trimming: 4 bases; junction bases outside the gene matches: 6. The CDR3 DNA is TGTGCCAGCAGCCTACAGGGGGCTTCGTACGAGCAGTACTTC. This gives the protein CASSLQGASYEQYF.

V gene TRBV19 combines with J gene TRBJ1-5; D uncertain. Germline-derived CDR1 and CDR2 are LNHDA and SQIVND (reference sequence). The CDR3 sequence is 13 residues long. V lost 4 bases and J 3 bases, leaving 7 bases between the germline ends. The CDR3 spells CASSKGLNQPQHF. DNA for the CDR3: TGTGCCAGTAGTAAGGGCCTCAATCAGCCCCAGCATTTT.

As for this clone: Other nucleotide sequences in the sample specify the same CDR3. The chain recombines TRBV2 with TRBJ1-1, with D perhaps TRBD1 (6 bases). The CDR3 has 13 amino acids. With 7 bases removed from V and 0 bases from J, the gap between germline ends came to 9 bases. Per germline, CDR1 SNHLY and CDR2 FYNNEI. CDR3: CASKRQVNTEAFF. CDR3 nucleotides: TGTGCCAGCAAGCGACAGGTGAACACTGAAGCTTTCTTT.

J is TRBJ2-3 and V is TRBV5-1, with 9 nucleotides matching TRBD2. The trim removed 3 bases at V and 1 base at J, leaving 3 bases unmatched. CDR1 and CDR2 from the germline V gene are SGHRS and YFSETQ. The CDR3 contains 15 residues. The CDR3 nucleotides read TGCGCCAGCAGCTCCGAGCGGGAGGGCACAGATACGCAGTATTTT. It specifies CASSSEREGTDTQYF.

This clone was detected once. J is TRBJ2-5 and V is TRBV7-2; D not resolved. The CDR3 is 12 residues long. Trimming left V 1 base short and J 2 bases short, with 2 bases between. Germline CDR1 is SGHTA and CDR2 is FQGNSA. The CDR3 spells CASSLEQETQYF. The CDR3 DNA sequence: TGTGCCAGCAGCTTAGAACAAGAGACCCAGTACTTC.

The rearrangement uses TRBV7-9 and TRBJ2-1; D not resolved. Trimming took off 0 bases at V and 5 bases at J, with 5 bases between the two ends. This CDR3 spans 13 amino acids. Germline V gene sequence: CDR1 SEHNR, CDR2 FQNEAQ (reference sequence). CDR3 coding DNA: TGTGCCAGCAGCTTAGCCCTAAACAATGAGCAGTTCTTC. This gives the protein CASSLALNNEQFF.

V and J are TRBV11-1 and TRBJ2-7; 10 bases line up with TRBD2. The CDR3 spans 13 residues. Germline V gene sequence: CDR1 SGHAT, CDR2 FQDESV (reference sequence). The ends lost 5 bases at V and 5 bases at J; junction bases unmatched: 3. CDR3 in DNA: TGTGCCAGCAGCCGAGGACTAGCGGACGAGCAGTACTTC. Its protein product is CASSRGLADEQYF.

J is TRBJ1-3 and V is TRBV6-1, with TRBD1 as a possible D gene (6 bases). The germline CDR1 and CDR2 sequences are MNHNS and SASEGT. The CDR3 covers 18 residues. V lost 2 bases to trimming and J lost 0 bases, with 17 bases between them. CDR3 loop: CASSERTARASSGNTIYF. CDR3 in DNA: TGTGCCAGCAGTGAAAGGACAGCCCGAGCCTCCTCTGGAAACACCATATATTTT.

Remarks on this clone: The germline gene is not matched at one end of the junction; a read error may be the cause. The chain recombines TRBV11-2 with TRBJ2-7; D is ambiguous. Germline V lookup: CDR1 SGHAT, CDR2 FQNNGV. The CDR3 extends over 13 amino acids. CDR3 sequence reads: CASSSPGFIPPLF. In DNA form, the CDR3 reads TGTGCCAGCAGCTCTCCGGGCTTTATACCCCCCCTCTTC.

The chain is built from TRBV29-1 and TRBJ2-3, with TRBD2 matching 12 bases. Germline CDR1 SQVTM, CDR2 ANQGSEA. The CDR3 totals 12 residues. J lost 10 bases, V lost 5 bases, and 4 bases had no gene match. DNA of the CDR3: TGCAGCGTTTCGACTAGCGGGAGTGCGCAGTATTTT. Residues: CSVSTSGSAQYF.

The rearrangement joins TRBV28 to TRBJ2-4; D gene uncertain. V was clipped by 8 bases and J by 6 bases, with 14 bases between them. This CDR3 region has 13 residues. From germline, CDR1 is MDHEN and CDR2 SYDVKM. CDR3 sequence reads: CASLGEMTNIQYF. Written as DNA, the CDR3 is TGTGCCAGCCTCGGTGAGATGACAAACATTCAGTACTTC.

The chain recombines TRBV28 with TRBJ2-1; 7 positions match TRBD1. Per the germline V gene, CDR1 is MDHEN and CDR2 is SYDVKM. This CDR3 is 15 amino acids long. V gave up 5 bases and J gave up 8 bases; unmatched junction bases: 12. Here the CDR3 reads CASSPRQGTRHEQFF. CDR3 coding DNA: TGTGCCAGCAGTCCCCGACAGGGTACGAGGCATGAGCAGTTCTTC.

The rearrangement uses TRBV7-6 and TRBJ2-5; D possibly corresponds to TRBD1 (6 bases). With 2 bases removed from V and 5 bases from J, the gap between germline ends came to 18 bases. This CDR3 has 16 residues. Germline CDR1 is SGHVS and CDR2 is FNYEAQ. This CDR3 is CASSLMSAGEGETQYF. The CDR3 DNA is TGTGCCAGCAGCTTAATGTCGGCAGGGGAAGGGGAGACCCAGTACTTC. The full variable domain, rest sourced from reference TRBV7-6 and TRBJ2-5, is GAGVSQSPRYKVTKRGQDVALRCDPISGHVSLYWYRQALGQGPEFLTYFNYEAQQDKSGLPNDRFSAERPEGSISTLTIQRTEQRDSAMYRCASSLMSAGEGETQYFGPGTRLLVL.

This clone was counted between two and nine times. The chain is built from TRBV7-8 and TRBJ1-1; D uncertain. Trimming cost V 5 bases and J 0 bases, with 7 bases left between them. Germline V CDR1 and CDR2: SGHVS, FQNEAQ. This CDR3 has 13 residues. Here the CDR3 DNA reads TGTGCCAGCAGCCGGGAGTTGAACACTGAAGCTTTCTTT. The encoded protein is CASSRELNTEAFF.

CDR3 loop: CASSPGLARYEQYF. Here the CDR3 DNA reads TGTGCCAGCAGCCCGGGACTAGCCCGCTACGAGCAGTACTTC. The chain has TRBV9 and TRBJ2-7; 9 bases agree with TRBD2. Trimming cost V 4 bases and J 3 bases; bases outside gene matches: 5. Germline loops: CDR1 SGDLS, CDR2 YYNGEE. CDR3 length: 14 amino acids.

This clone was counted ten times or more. The CDR3 DNA is TGTGCCAGCAGTGATTGGCGGGCGGGAGTCCCCTACAATGAGCAGTTCTTC. Protein sequence: CASSDWRAGVPYNEQFF. This chain connects TRBV6-1 to TRBJ2-1; 7 bases fit TRBD2. This CDR3 spans 17 amino acids. With 3 bases clipped from V and 2 bases from J, the junction kept 10 bases outside the gene matches. The V gene's germline CDR1 is MNHNS and CDR2 SASEGT.

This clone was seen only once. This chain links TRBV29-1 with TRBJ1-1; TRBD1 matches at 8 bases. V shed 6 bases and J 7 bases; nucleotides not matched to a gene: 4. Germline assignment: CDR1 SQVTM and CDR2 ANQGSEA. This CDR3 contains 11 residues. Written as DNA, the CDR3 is TGCAGCGTCTACAGGGGGGATGAAGCTTTCTTT. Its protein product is CSVYRGDEAFF.

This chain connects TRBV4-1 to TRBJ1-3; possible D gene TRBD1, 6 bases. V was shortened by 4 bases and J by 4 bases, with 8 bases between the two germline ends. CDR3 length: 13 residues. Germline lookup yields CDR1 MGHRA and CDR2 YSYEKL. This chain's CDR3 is CASSRTGGNTIYF. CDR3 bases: TGCGCCAGCAGCCGAACAGGGGGAAACACCATATATTTT.

The DNA of the CDR3 is TGTGCCAGCACCACGCCCGGGTACGAGCAGTACTTC. Encoded protein: CASTTPGYEQYF. The chain carries TRBV28 and TRBJ2-5, with unresolved D. Gene TRBJ2-7 matches the end of the DNA better, so the J call may be wrong. The CDR3 is made up of 12 amino acids. Germline lookup yields CDR1 MDHEN and CDR2 SYDVKM.

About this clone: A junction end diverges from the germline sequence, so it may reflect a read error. CDR3 sequence reads: CATSRPDTGELFF. The CDR3 DNA reads as TGTGCCACCAGCAGACCCGACACTGGGGAGCTGTTTTTT. The chain has TRBV15 and TRBJ2-2; D is undetermined. The CDR3 is 13 amino acids. Per germline, CDR1 LNHNV and CDR2 YYDKDF (reference sequence).